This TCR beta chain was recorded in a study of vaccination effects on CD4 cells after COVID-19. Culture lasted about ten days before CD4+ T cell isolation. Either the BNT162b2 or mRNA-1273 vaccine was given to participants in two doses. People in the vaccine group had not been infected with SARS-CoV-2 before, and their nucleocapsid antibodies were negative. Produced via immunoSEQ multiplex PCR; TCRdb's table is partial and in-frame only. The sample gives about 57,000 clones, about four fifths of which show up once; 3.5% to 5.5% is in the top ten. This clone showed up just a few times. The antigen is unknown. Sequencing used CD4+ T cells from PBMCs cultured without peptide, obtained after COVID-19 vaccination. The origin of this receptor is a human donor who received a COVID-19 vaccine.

The CDR3 spells CASSPITGGTGNTIYF. In nucleotides, the CDR3 is TGCGCCAGCAGCCCCATAACAGGGGGTACTGGAAACACCATATATTTT. The rearrangement uses TRBV5-1 and TRBJ1-3; 8 bases are a match to TRBD1. This CDR3 has 16 residues. Germline CDR1 is SGHRS and CDR2 is YFSETQ. The V gene end was trimmed by 4 bases and the J gene end by 2 bases; junction bases not matched to a gene: 8.